The clone carrying this T cell receptor (beta chain) turned up a few times. The antigen remains unidentified. The data are from a study of shared clonotypes between healthy human individuals. This CDR3 contains 13 residues. The ends lost 10 bases at V and 7 bases at J; junction bases unmatched: 9. Germline V gene data show CDR1 as LNHDA and CDR2 as SQIVND (reference sequence). Study outcomes and limitations: Shared clonotypes across all four donors exceeded non-shared ones in generation probability.

This table comes from immunoSEQ multiplex PCR, and its TCRdb copy is limited to in-frame clones, with some not included. The sample consists of 2 million to 2.5 million clones, 85% to 95% of them appearing once. Memory CD4+ cells were the fraction left after CD45RA+ naive selection. The chain couples TRBV19 to TRBJ1-2; TRBD1 matches 10 bases. The source is a man aged 18 to 35 in good health. Some clones in this sample may be carry-over from other donors' samples. Sequenced sample: naive CD4+ T cells from PBMCs. This sample's subset: CD45RA+ positively selected. The CDR3 sequence is CATGTGDRVGYTF. CDR3 nucleotides: TGTGCCACCGGGACAGGGGATCGAGTTGGCTACACCTTC.